A selection of T cell receptor beta chains follows, all from one sample in a study of T cells in Graves' hyperthyroidism and ophthalmopathy. From the multiplex PCR reads, TCRdb called clonotypes with MiXCR, one entry per CDR3 protein. The data hold 490,000 or so distinct CDR3 sequences, with approximately 16% observed a single time. The sequenced material came from blood. These receptors were taken from a woman in her 30s with Graves' ophthalmopathy. CDR3s include the opening cysteine and the closing phenylalanine or tryptophan. The D gene is left open where the match is weak. Where a row states a size, it is once, few, many or the class of an expanded clone; other rows omit it.

d_call: .; j_call: TRBJ2-2; v_call: TRBV24-1; clone_size: .; cdr3_nt: TGTGCCACCAGTGTTATCCAGGGGCCCGCGAACACCGGGGAGCTGTTTTTT; cdr3_aa: CATSVIQGPANTGELFF
d_call: .; j_call: TRBJ2-3; v_call: TRBV11-2; clone_size: many; cdr3_nt: TGTGCCAGCAGCCTGATCGGGAGTACGCAGTATTTT; cdr3_aa: CASSLIGSTQYF
d_call: .; j_call: TRBJ2-5; v_call: TRBV12-3/TRBV12-4; clone_size: many; cdr3_nt: TGTGCCAGCAGTTTATTCCGTCCGAGGAACCAAGAGACCCAGTACTTC; cdr3_aa: CASSLFRPRNQETQYF
d_call: .; j_call: TRBJ2-6; v_call: TRBV28; clone_size: .; cdr3_nt: TGTGCCAGCAGTTTATTGGGGAGCGTCCTGACTTTC; cdr3_aa: CASSLLGSVLTF
d_call: TRBD1; j_call: TRBJ2-1; v_call: TRBV24-1; clone_size: .; cdr3_nt: TGTGCCACCAGTGATTTTGGGGGACAGGGGGCGGGTTATGAGCAGTTCTTC; cdr3_aa: CATSDFGGQGAGYEQFF
d_call: .; j_call: TRBJ2-5; v_call: TRBV12-3/TRBV12-4; clone_size: .; cdr3_nt: TGTGCCAGCAGCCAACCCGGGGCCCAAGAGACCCAGTACTTC; cdr3_aa: CASSQPGAQETQYF
d_call: TRBD1; j_call: TRBJ1-2; v_call: TRBV3-1; clone_size: .; cdr3_nt: TGTGCCAGCAGCCAACTCCGGGACAGCTATGGCTACACCTTC; cdr3_aa: CASSQLRDSYGYTF
d_call: TRBD1; j_call: TRBJ1-4; v_call: TRBV20-1; clone_size: many; cdr3_nt: TGCAGTGCCAATGGACAGGCGGAGAAACTGTTTTTT; cdr3_aa: CSANGQAEKLFF
d_call: TRBD2; j_call: TRBJ2-7; v_call: TRBV27; clone_size: many; cdr3_nt: TGTGCCAGCAGTTTTAGCGGGAGGGACGAGCAGTACTTC; cdr3_aa: CASSFSGRDEQYF
d_call: .; j_call: TRBJ2-2; v_call: TRBV18; clone_size: few; cdr3_nt: TGTGCCAGCTCACTCAAGGACAGTAACACCGGGGAGCTGTTTTTT; cdr3_aa: CASSLKDSNTGELFF